The next 27 T cell receptor beta chains were all read from a single sample in a study of cytomegalovirus exposure and HLA in healthy donors. Amplification used 60 Vbeta primers and 13 Jbeta primers. Method: immunoSEQ multiplex PCR; TCRdb's copy keeps in-frame clones and lacks some. The table lists around 110,000 clones, 77% of them singletons. Material for sequencing was PBMCs. The receptors come from a male donor in good health and CMV-seronegative.

This clone was seen once. For the CDR3, the DNA is TGTGCCAGCAGTTACCTTCAGACAGGGTACACTGAAGCTTTCTTT. Protein sequence: CASSYLQTGYTEAFF. The chain combines TRBV28 with TRBJ1-1; 7 bases line up with TRBD1. Trimming took 4 bases from V and 3 from J; bases not matched to a gene: 8. This CDR3 is built from 15 residues. Germline lookup yields CDR1 MDHEN and CDR2 SYDVKM.

The chain links TRBV9 to TRBJ2-2; D may be TRBD2 (5 bases). CDR3 length equals 14 residues. Germline loops: CDR1 SGDLS, CDR2 YYNGEE. V lost 3 bases and J lost 1, with 7 bases in between. This chain's CDR3 is CASSADWNTGELFF. For the CDR3, the DNA is TGTGCCAGCAGCGCGGACTGGAACACCGGGGAGCTGTTTTTT.

The chain recombines TRBV2 with TRBJ2-1, with 11 positions matching TRBD2. Germline-derived CDR1 and CDR2 are SNHLY and FYNNEI. The junction had 3 bases not matched to a gene; V was cut back by 4 bases and J by 7 bases. The CDR3 spans 14 residues. The CDR3 DNA reads TGTGCCAGCAGTGGTAGCGGGAGGGTAAATGAGCAGTTCTTC. Encoded protein: CASSGSGRVNEQFF.

This clone appeared a few times. V and J are TRBV4-1 and TRBJ2-7; 8 bases are a match to TRBD2. V trimming: 3 bases; J trimming: 7 bases; junction bases outside the gene matches: 11. The CDR3 runs to 15 residues. The germline V gene encodes CDR1 MGHRA and CDR2 YSYEKL. The CDR3 loop reads CASSHPDKREREQYF. As DNA, the CDR3 is TGCGCCAGCAGCCACCCTGACAAGCGGGAGCGAGAGCAGTACTTC.

This chain joins TRBV6-4 and TRBJ2-2, with 8 bases fitting TRBD1. V gave up 10 bases and J gave up 5 bases; unmatched junction bases: 9. Germline V lookup: CDR1 MRHNA, CDR2 SNTAGT. The CDR3 contains 14 residues. Here the CDR3 DNA reads TGTGCCATCGACAGGGGCGATAGAACCGGGGAGCTGTTTTTT. Translated, it gives CAIDRGDRTGELFF.

This chain uses TRBV25-1 with TRBJ2-7, with 7 bases identical to TRBD1. V lost 3 bases to trimming and J lost 6 bases; unmatched junction nucleotides: 8. The CDR3 consists of 14 residues. Germline-derived CDR1 and CDR2 are MGHDK and SYGVNS. As DNA, the CDR3 is TGTGCCAGCAGTGATTGGGGTACAGGGGCCGAGCAGTACTTC. Encoded protein: CASSDWGTGAEQYF.

This clone has only a few counts. CDR3 residues: CASSPGGGRSEQYF. CDR3 DNA: TGTGCCAGCAGCCCCGGGGGGGGGCGGAGTGAGCAGTACTTC. This sequence joins TRBV6-6 and TRBJ2-7; 8 bases are a match to TRBD2. The CDR3 is 14 residues long. Germline V gene sequence: CDR1 MNHNY, CDR2 SVGAGI (reference sequence). Trimming cost V 6 bases and J 7 bases; bases outside gene matches: 11.

The J gene is TRBJ1-2, the V gene TRBV7-8; D is ambiguous. CDR3 length: 17 residues. V was clipped by 4 bases and J by 3 bases, with 21 bases between them. In germline, CDR1 is SGHVS, CDR2 FQNEAQ. Written as DNA, the CDR3 is TGTGCCAGCAGCTCCAACAAACCGGGCGGCGGGGACTATGGCTACACCTTC. This sequence encodes CASSSNKPGGGDYGYTF.

This clone came up once. V and J are TRBV20-1 and TRBJ2-5; no clear D. This CDR3 has 10 residues. CDR1 DFQATT and CDR2 SNEGSKA come from the germline V gene (reference sequence). CDR3: CSFRQETQYF. The CDR3 DNA reads as TGCTCCTTCAGGCAAGAGACCCAGTACTTC.

The chain is built from TRBV9 and TRBJ2-1; maybe TRBD2 (5 bases). The CDR3 has 13 amino acids. The V gene's germline CDR1 is SGDLS and CDR2 YYNGEE. Trimming removed 4 bases at V and 6 bases at J, with 11 bases between. CDR3 sequence (DNA): TGTGCCAGCAGCTCCGGGGAACTCAATGAGCAGTTCTTC. It is translated as CASSSGELNEQFF.

The chain uses TRBV5-1 and TRBJ2-2, with D perhaps TRBD2 (5 bases). The CDR3 is 16 amino acids. Germline CDR1 reads SGHRS; CDR2 reads YFSETQ. With 4 bases removed from V and 0 bases from J, the gap between germline ends came to 13 bases. The CDR3 sequence is CASSLDPGTNTGELFF. The CDR3 coding sequence is TGCGCCAGCAGCCTAGATCCCGGGACGAACACCGGGGAGCTGTTTTTT.

The chain employs TRBV6-5 and TRBJ1-2, with 10 bases aligning to TRBD1. Germline-derived CDR1 and CDR2 are MNHEY and SVGAGI. The CDR3 is 15 amino acids. V lost 5 bases to trimming and J lost 4 bases; unmatched junction nucleotides: 7. The CDR3 region is CASSTTGTGAYGYTF. Written as DNA, the CDR3 is TGTGCCAGCAGTACAACCGGGACAGGGGCCTATGGCTACACCTTC.

Only a few counts were recorded for this clone. The CDR3 spells CSVEKYRARGTEAFF. CDR3 nucleotides: TGCAGCGTTGAAAAGTACAGGGCGAGGGGCACTGAAGCTTTCTTT. The chain employs TRBV29-1 and TRBJ1-1; D might be TRBD1 (6 bases). V was pared by 2 bases and J by 4 bases, with 17 bases between. The germline gives CDR1 SQVTM, CDR2 ANQGSEA. The CDR3 spans 15 residues.

The V call is TRBV6-6, the J call TRBJ2-1; D possibly corresponds to TRBD1 (6 bases). Germline V gives CDR1 MNHNY, CDR2 SVGAGI (reference sequence). This CDR3 region has 14 residues. V lost 7 bases to trimming and J lost 8 bases, with 18 bases between them. The CDR3 DNA is TGTGCCAGCAACCCCGGGACAATTTTAGATGAGCAGTTCTTC. Translated: CASNPGTILDEQFF.

The chain recombines TRBV5-6 with TRBJ2-5; 11 nucleotides line up with TRBD1. Germline assignment: CDR1 SGHDT and CDR2 YYEEEE. Losses at the gene ends were 4 bases for V and 4 bases for J; bases not matched to a gene: 6. The CDR3 is made up of 15 amino acids. Here the CDR3 reads CASSPGTGGSETQYF. CDR3 nucleotide sequence: TGTGCCAGCAGCCCCGGGACAGGGGGTTCAGAGACCCAGTACTTC.

This sequence joins TRBV13 and TRBJ2-7, with D maybe TRBD2 (6 bases). Germline CDR1 reads PRHDT; CDR2 reads FYEKMQ (reference sequence). The V end lost 5 bases, the J end lost 2 bases, and 16 bases lay between the germline ends. This CDR3 is 15 amino acids long. This CDR3 reads CASSLPGSGPYEQYF. The CDR3 DNA sequence: TGTGCCAGCAGCCTACCGGGTAGCGGTCCCTACGAGCAGTACTTC.

V usage is TRBV9 and J usage is TRBJ2-7, with unresolved D. This CDR3 has 16 amino acids. Trimming shortened V by 3 bases and J by 4 bases, and 20 bases separated the two germline ends. In germline, CDR1 is SGDLS, CDR2 YYNGEE. The CDR3 nucleotides are TGTGCCAGCAGCGGAGGCCATGGGTCCCTTCGGTACGAGCAGTACTTC. Translation gives CASSGGHGSLRYEQYF.

The chain recombines TRBV27 with TRBJ2-7; a possible D gene is TRBD2 (6 bases). V lost 8 bases to trimming and J lost 5 bases, with 10 bases between them. CDR1 is MNHEY, CDR2 SMNVEV, per germline (reference sequence). This CDR3 spans 11 amino acids. CDR3 sequence (DNA): TGTGCCAGCGCGGGACCCCACGAGCAGTACTTC. Translating it yields CASAGPHEQYF.

V and J are TRBV28 and TRBJ1-5, with 10 bases identical to TRBD1. The CDR3 spans 18 residues. With V trimmed by 1 base and J by 3 bases, 9 bases remained unmatched. The germline V gene encodes CDR1 MDHEN and CDR2 SYDVKM. CDR3 protein: CASSLFDAGQGHNQPQHF. The DNA of the CDR3 is TGTGCCAGCAGTTTATTTGACGCGGGACAGGGGCACAATCAGCCCCAGCATTTT.

The CDR3: CASSLGGGYGYTF. The DNA of the CDR3 is TGCGCCAGCAGCTTAGGGGGGGGATATGGCTACACCTTC. This sequence joins TRBV5-1 and TRBJ1-2; possibly TRBD1 for D (6 bases). Germline V gene data show CDR1 as SGHRS and CDR2 as YFSETQ. Trimming pared 2 bases from V and 5 bases from J, leaving 10 bases between. The CDR3 has 13 amino acids. Looking up the rest from reference TRBV5-1 and TRBJ1-2 gives the full variable domain: KAGVTQTPRYLIKTRGQQVTLSCSPISGHRSVSWYQQTPGQGLQFLFEYFSETQRNKGNFPGRFSGRQFSNSRSEMNVSTLELGDSALYLCASSLGGGYGYTFGSGTRLTVV.

This clone turned up a few times. The rearrangement joins TRBV6-4 to TRBJ2-3; 12 nucleotides match TRBD2. Germline V lookup: CDR1 MRHNA, CDR2 SNTAGT. The CDR3 consists of 15 residues. The junction had 2 bases not matched to a gene; V was cut back by 3 bases and J by 4 bases. The CDR3, as DNA: TGTGCCAGCAGTGAGACTAGCGGGAGTGCAGATACGCAGTATTTT. This sequence encodes CASSETSGSADTQYF.

The chain joins TRBV19 to TRBJ2-7; D might be TRBD1 (6 bases). Trimming pared 1 base from V and 0 bases from J, leaving 13 bases between. Germline V gene lookup returns CDR1 LNHDA and CDR2 SQIVND (reference sequence). CDR3 length equals 16 residues. The CDR3 loop is CASSIVGGDTSYEQYF. In nucleotides, the CDR3 is TGTGCCAGTAGTATAGTAGGTGGGGACACCTCCTACGAGCAGTACTTC.

The chain carries TRBV27 and TRBJ1-1; possibly TRBD1 for D (6 bases). V shed 4 bases and J shed 9 bases, with 12 bases lying between them. CDR1 and CDR2 (germline): MNHEY, SMNVEV (reference sequence). This CDR3 has 12 amino acids. As DNA, the CDR3 is TGTGCCAGCAGTTGGGGAGGGGGGCAAGCTTTCTTT. Encoded protein: CASSWGGGQAFF.

This clone was detected only a few times. The chain employs TRBV6-5 and TRBJ2-2, with 7 bases fitting TRBD1. This CDR3 contains 16 residues. Germline CDR1 MNHEY, CDR2 SVGAGI. V lost 2 bases to trimming and J lost 3 bases; unmatched junction nucleotides: 6. The CDR3 DNA sequence: TGTGCCAGCAGTTACACGACAGGGAGACACACCGGGGAGCTGTTTTTT. Translated, it gives CASSYTTGRHTGELFF.

This sequence joins TRBV13 and TRBJ2-1; TRBD2 matches at 9 bases. Per the germline V gene, CDR1 is PRHDT and CDR2 is FYEKMQ (reference sequence). The CDR3 is made up of 17 amino acids. Trimming at V came to 3 bases and at J to 8 bases, leaving 14 bases not matched to a gene. The CDR3 nucleotides are TGTGCCAGCAGCTTGGGAGGACTAGCGAAAAACATTGATGAGCAGTTCTTC. Its protein product is CASSLGGLAKNIDEQFF.

The chain is built from TRBV7-9 and TRBJ2-6, with a tentative D call TRBD1 (6 bases). V was trimmed by 6 bases and J by 4 bases, leaving 13 bases between them. Per the germline V gene, CDR1 is SEHNR and CDR2 is FQNEAQ (reference sequence). This CDR3 spans 15 amino acids. The CDR3 loop reads CASSYRDSGANVLTF. The CDR3 nucleotides are TGTGCCAGCAGTTACAGGGATTCAGGGGCCAACGTCCTGACTTTC.

This clone occurred a few times. DNA of the CDR3: TGTGCCAGCAGGAAGCCGGGAGGTGGCTCCTACAATGAGCAGTTCTTC. It is translated as CASRKPGGGSYNEQFF. The gene calls are TRBV27 and TRBJ2-1; 7 bases align to TRBD2. Looked up from germline, CDR1 is MNHEY and CDR2 is SMNVEV (reference sequence). V was pared by 6 bases and J by 0 bases, with 8 bases of the junction left unmatched. The CDR3 runs to 16 residues.